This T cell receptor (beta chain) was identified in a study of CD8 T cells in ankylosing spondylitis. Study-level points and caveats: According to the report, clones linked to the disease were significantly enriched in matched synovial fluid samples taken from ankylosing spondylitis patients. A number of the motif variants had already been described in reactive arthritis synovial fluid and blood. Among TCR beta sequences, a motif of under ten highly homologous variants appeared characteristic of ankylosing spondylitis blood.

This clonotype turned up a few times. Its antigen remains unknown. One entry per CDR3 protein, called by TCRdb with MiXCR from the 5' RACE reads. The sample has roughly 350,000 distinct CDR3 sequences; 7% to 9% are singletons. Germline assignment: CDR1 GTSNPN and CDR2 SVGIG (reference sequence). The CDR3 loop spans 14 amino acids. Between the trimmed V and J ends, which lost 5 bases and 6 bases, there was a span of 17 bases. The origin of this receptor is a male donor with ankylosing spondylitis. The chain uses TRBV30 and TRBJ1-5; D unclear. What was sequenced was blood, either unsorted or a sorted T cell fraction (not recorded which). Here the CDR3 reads CAWGSTQTLQPQHF. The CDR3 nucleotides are TGTGCCTGGGGTTCCACTCAAACCCTTCAGCCCCAGCATTTT.